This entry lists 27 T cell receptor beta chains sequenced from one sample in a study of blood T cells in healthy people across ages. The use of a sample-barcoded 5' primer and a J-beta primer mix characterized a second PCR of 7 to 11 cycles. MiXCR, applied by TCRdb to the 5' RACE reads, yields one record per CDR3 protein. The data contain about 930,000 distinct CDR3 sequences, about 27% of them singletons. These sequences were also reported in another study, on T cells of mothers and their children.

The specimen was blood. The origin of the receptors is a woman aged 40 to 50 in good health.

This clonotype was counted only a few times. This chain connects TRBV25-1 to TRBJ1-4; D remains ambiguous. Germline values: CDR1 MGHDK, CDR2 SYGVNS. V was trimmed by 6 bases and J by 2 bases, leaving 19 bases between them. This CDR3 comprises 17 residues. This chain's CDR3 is CASSPQLGMNTNEKLFF. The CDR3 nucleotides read TGTGCCAGCAGCCCCCAACTGGGGATGAATACTAATGAAAAACTGTTTTTT.

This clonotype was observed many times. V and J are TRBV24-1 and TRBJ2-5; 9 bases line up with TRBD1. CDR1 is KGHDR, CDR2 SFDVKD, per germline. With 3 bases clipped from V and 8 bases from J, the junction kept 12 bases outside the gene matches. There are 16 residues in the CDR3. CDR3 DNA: TGTGCCACCAGTGATCCGGGACAGGGACCATGGGAAACCCAGTACTTC. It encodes CATSDPGQGPWETQYF.

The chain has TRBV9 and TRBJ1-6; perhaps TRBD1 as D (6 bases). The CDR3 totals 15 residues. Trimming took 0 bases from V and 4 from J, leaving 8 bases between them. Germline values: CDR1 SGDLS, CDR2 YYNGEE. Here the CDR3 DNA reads TGTGCCAGCAGCGTAGGGACAGTGTATAATTCACCCCTCCACTTT. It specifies CASSVGTVYNSPLHF.

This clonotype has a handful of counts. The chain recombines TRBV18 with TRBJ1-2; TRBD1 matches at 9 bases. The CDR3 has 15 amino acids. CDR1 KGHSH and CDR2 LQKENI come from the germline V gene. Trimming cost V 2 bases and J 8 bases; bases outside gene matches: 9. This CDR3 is CASSPTTGGEGGYTF. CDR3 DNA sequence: TGTGCCAGCTCACCAACGACAGGGGGTGAAGGGGGCTACACCTTC.

DNA for the CDR3: TGTGCCAGCAGCGCGGGACACCTACGGGGTGAAGCTTTCTTT. Translation: CASSAGHLRGEAFF. The chain employs TRBV9 and TRBJ1-1; D is perhaps TRBD1 (6 bases). Germline V gives CDR1 SGDLS, CDR2 YYNGEE. This CDR3 comprises 14 residues. Trimming stripped 3 bases from V and 7 bases from J, with 16 bases between.

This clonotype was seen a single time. The CDR3, as DNA: TGTGCCAGCAGCATGGGAAGGCCCGAGCAGTACTTC. This translates into CASSMGRPEQYF. The V call is TRBV28, the J call TRBJ2-7; D is unclear. Germline loops: CDR1 MDHEN, CDR2 SYDVKM. The CDR3 extends over 12 amino acids. Trimming cost V 6 bases and J 6 bases, with 12 bases left between them.

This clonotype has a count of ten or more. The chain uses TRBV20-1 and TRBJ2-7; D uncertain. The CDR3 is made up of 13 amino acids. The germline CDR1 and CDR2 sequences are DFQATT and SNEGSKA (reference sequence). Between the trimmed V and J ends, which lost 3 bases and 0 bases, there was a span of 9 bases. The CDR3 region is CSASVRSSYEQYF. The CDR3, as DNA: TGCAGTGCTAGTGTCCGAAGCTCCTACGAGCAGTACTTC.

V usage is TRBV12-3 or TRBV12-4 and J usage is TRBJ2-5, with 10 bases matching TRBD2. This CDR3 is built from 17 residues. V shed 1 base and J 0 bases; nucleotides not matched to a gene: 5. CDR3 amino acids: CASSLVTSGVYQETQYF. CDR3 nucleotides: TGTGCCAGCAGTTTAGTCACTAGCGGGGTGTACCAAGAGACCCAGTACTTC.

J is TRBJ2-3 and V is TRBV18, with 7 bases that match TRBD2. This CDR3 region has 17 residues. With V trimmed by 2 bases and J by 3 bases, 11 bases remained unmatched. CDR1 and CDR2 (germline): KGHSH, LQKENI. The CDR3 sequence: CASSPGLGERGTDTQYF. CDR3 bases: TGTGCCAGCTCACCAGGATTAGGCGAGCGGGGAACAGATACGCAGTATTTT.

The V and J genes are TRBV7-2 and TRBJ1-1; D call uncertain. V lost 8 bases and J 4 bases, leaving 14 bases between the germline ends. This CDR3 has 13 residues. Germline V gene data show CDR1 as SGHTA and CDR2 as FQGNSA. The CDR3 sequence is CASGKSRGTEAFF. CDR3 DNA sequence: TGTGCCAGCGGAAAGAGCCGGGGCACTGAAGCTTTCTTT.

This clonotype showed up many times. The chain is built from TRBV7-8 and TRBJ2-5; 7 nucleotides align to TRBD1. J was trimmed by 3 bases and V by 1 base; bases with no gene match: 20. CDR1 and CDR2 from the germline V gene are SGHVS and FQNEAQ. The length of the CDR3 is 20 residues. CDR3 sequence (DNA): TGTGCCAGCAGCTTAGATTTTTGGGGGCGACAGGGAACGGAGAAAGAGACCCAGTACTTC. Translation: CASSLDFWGRQGTEKETQYF.

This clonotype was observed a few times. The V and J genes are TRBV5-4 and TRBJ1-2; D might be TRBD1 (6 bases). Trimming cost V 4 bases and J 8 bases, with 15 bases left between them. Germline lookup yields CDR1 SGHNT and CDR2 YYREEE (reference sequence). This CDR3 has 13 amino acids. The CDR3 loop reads CASSRGGQAGYTF. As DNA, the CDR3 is TGTGCCAGCAGCCGCGGGGGGCAAGCCGGCTACACCTTC.

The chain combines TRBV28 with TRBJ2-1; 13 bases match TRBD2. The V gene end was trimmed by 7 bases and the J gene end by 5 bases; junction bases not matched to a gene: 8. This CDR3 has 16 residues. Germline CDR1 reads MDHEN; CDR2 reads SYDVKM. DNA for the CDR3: TGTGCCAGCAAAGGAGGGGGACTAGCGGGGCACAATGAGCAGTTCTTC. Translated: CASKGGGLAGHNEQFF.

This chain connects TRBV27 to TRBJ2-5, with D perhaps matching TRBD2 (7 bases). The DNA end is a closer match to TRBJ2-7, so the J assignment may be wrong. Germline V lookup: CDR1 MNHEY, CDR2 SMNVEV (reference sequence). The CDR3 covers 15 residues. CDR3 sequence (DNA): TGTGCCAGCAGTTTATCGGCGGGGGCCAGATACGAGCAGTACTTC. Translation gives CASSLSAGARYEQYF.

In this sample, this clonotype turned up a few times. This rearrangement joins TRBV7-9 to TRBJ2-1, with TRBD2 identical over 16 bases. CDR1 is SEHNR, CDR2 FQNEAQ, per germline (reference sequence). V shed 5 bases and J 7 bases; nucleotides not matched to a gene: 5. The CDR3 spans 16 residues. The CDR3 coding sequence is TGTGCCAGCAGCCCAGGGACTAGCGGGGGGGGTAATGAGCAGTTCTTC. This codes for CASSPGTSGGGNEQFF.

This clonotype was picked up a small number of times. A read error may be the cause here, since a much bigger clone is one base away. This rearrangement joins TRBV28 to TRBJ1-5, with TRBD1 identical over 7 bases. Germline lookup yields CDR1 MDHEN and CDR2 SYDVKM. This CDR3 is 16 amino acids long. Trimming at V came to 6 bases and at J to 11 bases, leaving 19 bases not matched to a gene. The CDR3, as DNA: TGTGCCAGCAGGACCCGGAAGGGGGCCTCCGGGCAGTCCCAGCATTTT. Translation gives CASRTRKGASGQSQHF.

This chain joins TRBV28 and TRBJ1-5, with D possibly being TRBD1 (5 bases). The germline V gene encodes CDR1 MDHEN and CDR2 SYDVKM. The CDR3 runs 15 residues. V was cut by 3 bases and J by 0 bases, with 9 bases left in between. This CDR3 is CASSFRGVSNQPQHF. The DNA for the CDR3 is TGTGCCAGCAGTTTCCGGGGGGTTAGCAATCAGCCCCAGCATTTT.

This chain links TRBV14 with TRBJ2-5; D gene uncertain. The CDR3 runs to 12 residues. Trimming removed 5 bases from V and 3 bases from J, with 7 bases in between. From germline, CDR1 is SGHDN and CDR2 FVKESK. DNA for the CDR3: TGTGCCAGCAGCAGGATGGAAGAGACCCAGTACTTC. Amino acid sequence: CASSRMEETQYF.

CDR3 sequence: CASRPTSELHNEQFF. CDR3 DNA: TGTGCCAGCAGACCTACTAGCGAGTTACACAATGAGCAGTTCTTC. The chain carries TRBV6-2 or TRBV6-3 and TRBJ2-1; 7 nucleotides agree with TRBD2. The germline gives CDR1 MNHEY, CDR2 SVGEGT. The J segment lost 5 bases and the V segment lost 6 bases, leaving 10 bases of the junction unmatched. The CDR3 totals 15 residues.

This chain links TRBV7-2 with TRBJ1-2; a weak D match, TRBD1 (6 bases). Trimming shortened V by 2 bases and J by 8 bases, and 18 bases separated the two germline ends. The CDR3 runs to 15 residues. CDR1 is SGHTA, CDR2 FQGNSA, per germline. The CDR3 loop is CASSLQRWGAEGYTF. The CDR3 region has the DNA TGTGCCAGCAGCTTACAAAGGTGGGGGGCGGAGGGCTACACCTTC.

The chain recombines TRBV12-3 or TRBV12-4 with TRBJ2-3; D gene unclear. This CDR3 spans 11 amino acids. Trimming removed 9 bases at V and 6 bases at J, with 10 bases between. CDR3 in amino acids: CARVLADTQYF. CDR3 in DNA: TGTGCCAGAGTGTTAGCCGATACGCAGTATTTT.

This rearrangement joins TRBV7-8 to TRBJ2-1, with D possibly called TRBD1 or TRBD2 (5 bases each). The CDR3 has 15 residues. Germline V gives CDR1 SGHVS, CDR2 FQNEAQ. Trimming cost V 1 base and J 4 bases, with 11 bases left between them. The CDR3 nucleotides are TGTGCCAGCAGCTTAGACGAGTGGGGGTACAATGAGCAGTTCTTC. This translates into CASSLDEWGYNEQFF.

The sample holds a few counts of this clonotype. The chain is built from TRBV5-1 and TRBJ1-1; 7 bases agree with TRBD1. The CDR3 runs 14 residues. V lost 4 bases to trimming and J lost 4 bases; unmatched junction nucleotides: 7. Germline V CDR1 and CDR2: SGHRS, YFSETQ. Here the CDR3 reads CASSHRGLRTEAFF. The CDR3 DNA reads TGCGCCAGCAGCCACAGGGGTCTTCGCACTGAAGCTTTCTTT. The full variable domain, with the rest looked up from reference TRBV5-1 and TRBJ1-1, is KAGVTQTPRYLIKTRGQQVTLSCSPISGHRSVSWYQQTPGQGLQFLFEYFSETQRNKGNFPGRFSGRQFSNSRSEMNVSTLELGDSALYLCASSHRGLRTEAFFGQGTRLTVV.

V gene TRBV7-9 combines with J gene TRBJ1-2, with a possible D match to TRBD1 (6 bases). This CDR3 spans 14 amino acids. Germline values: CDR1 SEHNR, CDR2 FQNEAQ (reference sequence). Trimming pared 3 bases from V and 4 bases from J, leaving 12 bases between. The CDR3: CASSLEGGGYGYTF. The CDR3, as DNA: TGTGCCAGCAGCTTGGAAGGGGGAGGCTATGGCTACACCTTC.

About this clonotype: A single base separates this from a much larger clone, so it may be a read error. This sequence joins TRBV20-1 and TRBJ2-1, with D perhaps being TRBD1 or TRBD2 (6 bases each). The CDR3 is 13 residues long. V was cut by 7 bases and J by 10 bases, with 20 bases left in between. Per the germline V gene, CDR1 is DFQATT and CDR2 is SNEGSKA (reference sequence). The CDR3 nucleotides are TGCAGTGTTAGGGGGGCTATAGCCTACGAGCAGTTCTTC. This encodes CSVRGAIAYEQFF.

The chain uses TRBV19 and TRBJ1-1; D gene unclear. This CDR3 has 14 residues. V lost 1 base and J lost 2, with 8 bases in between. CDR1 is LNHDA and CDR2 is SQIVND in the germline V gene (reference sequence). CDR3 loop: CASSIGRVNTEAFF. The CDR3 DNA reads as TGTGCCAGTAGTATAGGAAGGGTAAACACTGAAGCTTTCTTT.

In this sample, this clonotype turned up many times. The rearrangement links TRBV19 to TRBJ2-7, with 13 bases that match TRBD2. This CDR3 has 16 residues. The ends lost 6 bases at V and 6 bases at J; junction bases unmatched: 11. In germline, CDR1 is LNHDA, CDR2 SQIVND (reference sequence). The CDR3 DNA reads TGTGCCAGTAGCCTCGGACTAGCGGGGGCTTGGAGCGAGCAGTACTTC. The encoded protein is CASSLGLAGAWSEQYF.